What follows are 5 T cell receptor beta chains derived from one specimen sequenced in a study of T cells after yellow fever vaccination. One entry per CDR3 protein results from TCRdb running MiXCR on the 5' RACE reads. The sample holds roughly 32,000 distinct CDR3 sequences; approximately 6.6% are singletons and the top ten take 20% to 25%. The sequences come from PBMCs, either bulk or a sorted T-cell subset (CD4+, CD8+, memory, or dextramer-sorted; not recorded which), collected on the day of the first yellow fever vaccination. Receptors originate from a man in his late teens or twenties who received the YFV17D yellow fever vaccine.

In this sample, this clonotype turned up many times. The chain is built from TRBV2 and TRBJ1-2, with TRBD1 matching 7 bases. The germline CDR1 and CDR2 sequences are SNHLY and FYNNEI. The V gene end was trimmed by 8 bases and the J gene end by 6 bases; junction bases not matched to a gene: 12. The CDR3 is 14 residues long. This chain's CDR3 is CASLKRGQSDGYTF. DNA for the CDR3: TGTGCCAGCCTAAAAAGGGGACAGTCGGATGGCTACACCTTC.

This clonotype was counted many times. The chain carries TRBV28 and TRBJ2-3; TRBD2 might be the D (6 bases). The CDR3 length is 14 residues. V was trimmed by 5 bases and J by 3 bases, leaving 12 bases between them. The germline CDR1 and CDR2 sequences are MDHEN and SYDVKM. The CDR3 loop reads CASSPGVTTDTQYF. CDR3 coding DNA: TGTGCCAGCAGTCCGGGGGTAACTACAGATACGCAGTATTTT.

This clonotype was counted ten times or more. This sequence joins TRBV12-3 or TRBV12-4 and TRBJ1-3, with D perhaps TRBD1 (5 bases). The CDR3 runs to 15 residues. V shed 3 bases and J shed 0 bases, with 9 bases lying between them. The CDR3 is CASSFRGISGNTIYF. As DNA, the CDR3 is TGTGCCAGCAGTTTCCGGGGCATCTCTGGAAACACCATATATTTT.

This clonotype came up a few times. The chain joins TRBV7-9 to TRBJ2-7, with 7 bases fitting TRBD1. V was clipped by 4 bases and J by 7 bases; unmatched bases: 1. The CDR3 totals 11 residues. Germline CDR1 is SEHNR and CDR2 is FQNEAQ (reference sequence). This chain's CDR3 is CASSSQGEQYF. CDR3 nucleotides: TGTGCCAGCAGCTCACAGGGGGAGCAGTACTTC.

This clonotype occurred many times. This rearrangement joins TRBV7-2 to TRBJ1-3; a weak D match, TRBD1 (6 bases). Germline CDR1 SGHTA, CDR2 FQGNSA. V shed 1 base and J shed 0 bases, with 10 bases lying between them. CDR3 length: 16 residues. This CDR3 reads CASSLGGPASGNTIYF. As DNA, the CDR3 is TGTGCCAGCAGCTTAGGGGGGCCCGCCTCTGGAAACACCATATATTTT.